This T cell receptor beta chain was recorded in a study of T-cell reconstitution after alpha-beta-depleted transplantation in children. Unique molecular identifiers were built into the TCRbeta library. TCRdb itself ran the PCR reads through MiXCR, one entry per CDR3 protein. In the table there are hundreds of thousands of distinct CDR3 sequences, around 15% of which are singletons. Details on this clonotype: Its antigen is still unknown.

Study-level findings and limits: At around two months after transplant, the alpha-beta T cells were reportedly derived from several hundred expanded clones that came from non-depleted graft cells. Fresh T-cell production supplied most of the T-cell counts and diversity seen one year after transplant. Elevated TCRbeta diversity at day 60 was traced, in some patients, to surviving recipient T cells and thymic progenitors.

This CDR3 is 16 amino acids long. The V and J ends lost 2 bases and 3 bases respectively, with 17 bases between them. The specimen comprised PBMCs, mostly from graft donor cells, sampled 360 days after TCRalphabeta/CD19-depleted stem cell transplant. This chain connects TRBV12-3 or TRBV12-4 to TRBJ2-7, with a tentative D call TRBD2 (5 bases). This clonotype was obtained from a male patient under 10 years old who had a stem cell transplant for acute lymphoblastic leukemia, so the T cells may come from the graft donor. CDR3 residues: CASSLMAAAGLYEQYF. For the CDR3, the DNA is TGTGCCAGCAGTTTAATGGCAGCGGCAGGCCTCTACGAGCAGTACTTC.